Listed below are T cell receptor beta chains from one sample, sequenced in a study of a mutant IDH1 vaccine in newly diagnosed glioma. Sequencing was performed with immunoSEQ multiplex PCR; in TCRdb, only in-frame clones are kept and a portion is missing. Here the sample spans roughly 32,000 clones, 65% to 80% being singletons. Here the sequenced sample was peripheral blood mononuclear cells (PBMCs), taken from a glioma patient treated with radiotherapy, temozolomide or both. Source of these receptors: a man aged 50 to 59 with glioma. Some clones in this sample may be carry-over from other donors' samples. Both conserved end residues are part of each CDR3. The D gene is left open where the match is weak. A clone size is listed for some rows: how often the clone was seen (once, few, many), or a class if it is expanded.

d_gene | j_gene | abundance | v_gene | CDR3nt | CDR3aa
NA | TRBJ2-7 | once | TRBV29-1 | TGCAGCGCCAAATCGACGGTCTCCTACGAGCAGTACTTC | CSAKSTVSYEQYF
NA | TRBJ1-5 | NA | TRBV19 | TGTGCCAGTAGTATAGCCGGTAATCAGCCCCAGCATTTT | CASSIAGNQPQHF
NA | TRBJ2-7 | NA | TRBV30 | TGTGCCTGGAGTGGGCAGGCTCAAGGGGAGCAGTACTTC | CAWSGQAQGEQYF
TRBD1 | TRBJ1-5 | NA | TRBV15 | TGTGCCACCAGAGACAGGGGGCTCAATCAGCCCCAGCATTTT | CATRDRGLNQPQHF
NA | TRBJ1-5 | NA | TRBV28 | TGTGCCAGCAGTGCCCCACAAGACAATCAGCCCCAGCATTTT | CASSAPQDNQPQHF
NA | TRBJ1-2 | NA | TRBV19 | TGTGCCAGTAGGCGCGGGAACGTCTATGGCTACACCTTC | CASRRGNVYGYTF
TRBD2 | TRBJ2-1 | NA | TRBV2 | TGTGCCAGCAGTGAAGCGCTTCAGTCTAGCGGGGGGTCCCAGTTCTTC | CASSEALQSSGGSQFF
NA | TRBJ2-1 | NA | TRBV10-2 | TGCGCCAGCAGTGAGGGCGCGCCCCCCAATGAGCAGTTCTTC | CASSEGAPPNEQFF
NA | TRBJ1-2 | once | TRBV7-8 | TGTGCCAGCAGCTCCCCCCAAGGGAGCGGTGGCTACACCTTC | CASSSPQGSGGYTF
TRBD1 | TRBJ1-5 | NA | TRBV15 | TGTGCCACCAGCCCAGGGAGGGGGACAGGAGTTTTGGAGCCCCAGCATTTT | CATSPGRGTGVLEPQHF
NA | TRBJ1-2 | NA | TRBV6-5 | TGTGCCAGCAGTCGACAGCATAACTATGGCTACACCTTC | CASSRQHNYGYTF
NA | TRBJ2-1 | NA | TRBV5-4 | TGTGCCAGCAGACACGAGGTGGGCCTCAATGAGCAGTTCTTC | CASRHEVGLNEQFF
NA | TRBJ2-5 | NA | TRBV28 | TGTGCCAGCAGCCCCCGTGAAGAGACCCAGTACTTC | CASSPREETQYF
NA | TRBJ2-2 | NA | TRBV6-4 | TGTGCCAGCAGTGACGATTTCCCGGGCCCTGGGGCATCCGGGGAGCTGTTTTTT | CASSDDFPGPGASGELFF
TRBD1 | TRBJ1-1 | NA | TRBV4-1 | TGCGCCAGCAGCCAAGGATTTAGCCGGGACAGGGGTCGAAGAGGCGCTTTCTTT | CASSQGFSRDRGRRGAFF
NA | TRBJ2-5 | NA | TRBV7-2 | TGTGCCAGCAGCCCCGGGGAGACCCAGTACTTC | CASSPGETQYF
NA | TRBJ2-3 | once | TRBV6-6 | TGTGCCAGCAGATCTATAACGGGTCCCATCCCAGATACGCAGTATTTT | CASRSITGPIPDTQYF
NA | TRBJ2-3 | once | TRBV30 | TGTGCCTGGACTCGAGGGACTCCTGAGAATACGCAGTATTTT | CAWTRGTPENTQYF
TRBD2 | TRBJ2-1 | once | TRBV27 | TGTGCCAGCAGTTTGGCGGGGGGGAACAATGAGCAGTTCTTC | CASSLAGGNNEQFF
TRBD2 | TRBJ2-2 | NA | TRBV5-4 | TGTGCCAGCAGCTTGTCCAGCGGGGCGAACACCGGGGAGCTGTTTTTT | CASSLSSGANTGELFF
NA | TRBJ2-5 | NA | TRBV6-5 | TGTGCCAGCAGTTACTCCAGCCAGAGTACAGAGACCCAGTACTTC | CASSYSSQSTETQYF
TRBD1 | TRBJ2-2 | NA | TRBV4-1 | TGCGCCAGCAGCCCCTTAGGGACAGGGGAGACCGGGGAGCTGTTTTTT | CASSPLGTGETGELFF
TRBD2 | TRBJ2-7 | NA | TRBV7-2 | TGTGCCAGCAGCTGGGACAGACTAGCGGCCTACGAGCAGTACTTC | CASSWDRLAAYEQYF